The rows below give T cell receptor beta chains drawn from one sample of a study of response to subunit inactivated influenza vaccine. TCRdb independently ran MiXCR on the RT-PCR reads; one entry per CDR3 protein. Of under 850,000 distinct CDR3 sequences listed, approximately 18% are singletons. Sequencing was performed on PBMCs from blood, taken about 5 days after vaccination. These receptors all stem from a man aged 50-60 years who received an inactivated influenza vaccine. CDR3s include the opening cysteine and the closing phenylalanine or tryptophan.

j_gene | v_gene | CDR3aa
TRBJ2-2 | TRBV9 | CASSVRQGETTGELFF
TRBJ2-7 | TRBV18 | CASSRGTGGTYEQYF
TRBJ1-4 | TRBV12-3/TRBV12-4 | CASSLVLRYGRDTTLNEKLFF
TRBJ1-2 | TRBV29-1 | CSVVRDYYGYTF
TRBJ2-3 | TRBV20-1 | CSASSHHTDTQYF
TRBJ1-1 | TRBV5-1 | CASSLAWGAGTEAFF
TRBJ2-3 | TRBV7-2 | CASSFRQGTDTQYF
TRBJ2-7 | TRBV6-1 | CASSENSPYEQYF
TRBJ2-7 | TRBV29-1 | CSVQGTSGNVYEQYF
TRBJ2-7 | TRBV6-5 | CASSTKWTVYEQYF
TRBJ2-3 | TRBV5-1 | CASSYPGPNTDTQYF
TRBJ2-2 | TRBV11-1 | CASSLRRNPRVNTGELFF
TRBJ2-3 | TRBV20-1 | CSNRGKAGDTQYF
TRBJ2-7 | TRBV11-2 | CASNLATQGYEQYF
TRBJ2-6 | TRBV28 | CASSRHYSGANVLTF
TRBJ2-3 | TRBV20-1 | CSAFSASGRADTQYF
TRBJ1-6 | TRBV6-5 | CASSYSNLGVYNSPLHF
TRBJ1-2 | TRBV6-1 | CASSEKGAQGYTF
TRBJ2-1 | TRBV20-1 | CSARGQGRTFF
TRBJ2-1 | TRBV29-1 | CSVGGDYVRTYSYNEQFF
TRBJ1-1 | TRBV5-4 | CASSLDVLWTGGPNTEAFF
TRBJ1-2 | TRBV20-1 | CSAMQGDGYTF
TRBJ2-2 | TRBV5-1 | CASSILGQGASGELFF
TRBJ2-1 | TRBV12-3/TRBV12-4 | CASHQSSYNEQFF
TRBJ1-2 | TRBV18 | CASSPPTGGYGYTF
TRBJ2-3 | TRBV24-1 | CATSDLVREDTQYF
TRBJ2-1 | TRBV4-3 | CASSQDLLGRLGANEQFF
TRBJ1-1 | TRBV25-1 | CASSEWSRGSEAFF
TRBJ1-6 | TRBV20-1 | CSASRSANSPLHF
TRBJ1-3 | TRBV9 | CASSAVGSGNTIYF
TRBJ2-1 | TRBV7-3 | CASSPLTTSGEQFF
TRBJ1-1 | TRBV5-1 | CASSLLGVTMNTEAFF
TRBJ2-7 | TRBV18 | CASSPSDRSSYEQYF
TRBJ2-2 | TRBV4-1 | CASSPIPGGAGTGELFF
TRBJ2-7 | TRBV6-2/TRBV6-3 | CASTRQRRQSYEQYF
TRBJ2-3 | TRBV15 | CATSRDGGSTDTQYF
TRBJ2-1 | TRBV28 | CASSSTGAAYNEQFF
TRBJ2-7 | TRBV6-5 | CASSYRGQGDYEQYF
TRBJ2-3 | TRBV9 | CASSVASGGADTQYF
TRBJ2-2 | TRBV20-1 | CSANDYSGRAGELFF
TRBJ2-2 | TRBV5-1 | CASSSDLGNTGELFF
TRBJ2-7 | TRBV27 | CASSSPAVGFYEQYF
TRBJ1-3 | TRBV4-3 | CASSQWGYGAGNTIYF
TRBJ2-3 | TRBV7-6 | CASSFASGITDTQYF
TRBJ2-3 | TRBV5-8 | CASTARGGTDTQYF